These 11 T cell receptor beta chains share one sample of origin, sequenced in a study of shared clonotypes between healthy human individuals. Sequencing used immunoSEQ multiplex PCR; TCRdb keeps in-frame clones, though not all of them. There are roughly 1.5 million clones in the sample; about 98% occur only once, and 0.4% to 0.55% lies in the top ten. The sequencing sample was made of naive CD4+ T cells sorted from blood. Subset of the sample: CD45RA+ positively selected. These receptors all come from a man aged 25-45 years in good health.

The V and J genes are TRBV28 and TRBJ2-1, with D tentatively TRBD1 or TRBD2 (5 bases each). Germline V lookup: CDR1 MDHEN, CDR2 SYDVKM. V was pared by 6 bases and J by 9 bases, with 15 bases between. The CDR3 loop spans 13 amino acids. The CDR3 reads CASSPGTSGEQFF. CDR3 coding DNA: TGTGCCAGCAGCCCAGGGACGTCTGGTGAGCAGTTCTTC.

The CDR3 loop is CASSLDHEQYF. The CDR3 bases are TGTGCCAGCAGTTTAGACCACGAGCAGTACTTC. This rearrangement joins TRBV28 to TRBJ2-7; D gene ambiguous. CDR1 is MDHEN, CDR2 SYDVKM, per germline. The CDR3 totals 11 residues. The V end was cut by 2 bases, the J end by 5 bases, with 4 bases between.

This sequence joins TRBV5-1 and TRBJ2-7, with 10 nucleotides matching TRBD1. The CDR3 runs 14 residues. Germline CDR1 reads SGHRS; CDR2 reads YFSETQ. The V gene end was trimmed by 4 bases and the J gene end by 5 bases; junction bases not matched to a gene: 6. This CDR3 reads CASSNRQGADEQYF. The CDR3 DNA reads as TGCGCCAGCAGCAACCGACAGGGGGCGGACGAGCAGTACTTC.

The gene calls are TRBV6-1 and TRBJ1-5; no definite D call. The CDR3 has 15 amino acids. V was shortened by 8 bases and J by 0 bases, with 14 bases between the two germline ends. Germline lookup yields CDR1 MNHNS and CDR2 SASEGT. CDR3 protein: CASHSPGLSNQPQHF. In nucleotides, the CDR3 is TGTGCCAGCCACTCCCCGGGCCTTAGCAATCAGCCCCAGCATTTT.

This chain uses TRBV10-2 with TRBJ2-1; 7 bases are a match to TRBD2. The CDR3 is made up of 17 amino acids. Germline CDR1 is WSHSY and CDR2 is SAAADI. The junction had 13 bases not matched to a gene; V was cut back by 2 bases and J by 6 bases. The CDR3 loop is CASSEIGRWALGNEQFF. The CDR3 DNA reads as TGCGCCAGCAGTGAGATCGGGAGGTGGGCTTTAGGCAATGAGCAGTTCTTC.

The chain has TRBV27 and TRBJ2-1; TRBD2 matches at 10 bases. Germline CDR1 and CDR2: MNHEY and SMNVEV (reference sequence). V shed 6 bases, J shed 4 bases, and the junction held 3 bases outside the gene matches. The CDR3 is 14 residues long. CDR3 in amino acids: CASRPLAGYNEQFF. Written as DNA, the CDR3 is TGTGCCAGCAGACCACTAGCGGGGTACAATGAGCAGTTCTTC.

The V and J genes are TRBV28 and TRBJ2-3; 11 bases are shared with TRBD1. CDR1 and CDR2 from the germline V gene are MDHEN and SYDVKM. This CDR3 has 16 residues. V trimming: 4 bases; J trimming: 1 base; junction bases outside the gene matches: 4. The DNA for the CDR3 is TGTGCCAGCAGTTCCCCGGGACAGGGGGGCACAGATACGCAGTATTTT. Protein sequence: CASSSPGQGGTDTQYF.

The CDR3 loop reads CASSTGGSYNEQFF. For the CDR3, the DNA is TGTGCCAGCAGTACAGGCGGCTCCTACAATGAGCAGTTCTTC. The chain has TRBV6-1 and TRBJ2-1; D is possibly TRBD1 (5 bases). V lost 5 bases to trimming and J lost 0 bases, with 8 bases between them. The germline CDR1 and CDR2 sequences are MNHNS and SASEGT. This CDR3 is 14 amino acids long.

V and J are TRBV5-1 and TRBJ2-1, with D perhaps matching TRBD1 (5 bases). The germline gives CDR1 SGHRS, CDR2 YFSETQ. This CDR3 spans 14 amino acids. Trimming took 0 bases from V and 8 from J, leaving 12 bases between them. In DNA form, the CDR3 reads TGCGCCAGCAGCTTGGTGGCAGGGATGGATGAGCAGTTCTTC. It specifies CASSLVAGMDEQFF.

The rearrangement links TRBV5-1 to TRBJ2-7; 7 bases are a match to TRBD1. Losses at the gene ends were 0 bases for V and 5 bases for J; bases not matched to a gene: 5. The germline V gene encodes CDR1 SGHRS and CDR2 YFSETQ. This CDR3 has 14 amino acids. The CDR3 DNA reads TGCGCCAGCAGCTTGGCGGGGACAGACAACGAGCAGTACTTC. Translated, it gives CASSLAGTDNEQYF.

The chain joins TRBV19 to TRBJ2-6; no clear D gene. The CDR3 spans 16 residues. V was cut by 8 bases and J by 3 bases, with 17 bases left in between. Germline CDR1 reads LNHDA; CDR2 reads SQIVND (reference sequence). The CDR3 DNA is TGTGCCAGTGCCCGTGTTCGTCGCCTTGGGGCCAACGTCCTGACTTTC. Its protein product is CASARVRRLGANVLTF.